The sequence of this T cell receptor (beta chain) was determined in a study of blood T cells in healthy people across ages. Study-level information: Template switching retrieved approximately one barcoded beta molecule for each two T cells.

This clonotype was seen only a few times. Primers used in a second PCR of about 7 to 11 cycles were a sample-barcoded 5' primer and a J-beta primer mix. One entry per CDR3 protein, called by TCRdb with MiXCR from the 5' RACE reads. This table holds roughly 930,000 distinct CDR3 sequences, around 48% found once. The sequencing input was blood. This receptor was identified in a man aged 25 to 40 in good health.

CDR3 region: CASSSGGQDWYEQYF. CDR3 nucleotide sequence: TGTGCCAGCAGTTCAGGGGGACAGGATTGGTACGAGCAGTACTTC. The chain uses TRBV28 and TRBJ2-5; TRBD1 matches 8 bases. The DNA end favors TRBJ2-7, so the J call may be wrong. Germline V CDR1 and CDR2: MDHEN, SYDVKM. The CDR3 sequence is 15 residues long.